What follows describes a single TCR beta chain. J was trimmed by 6 bases and V by 5 bases; bases with no gene match: 8. Germline assignment: CDR1 LNHNV and CDR2 YYDKDF (reference sequence). The CDR3 consists of 15 residues. This sample was taken from a study of blood T cell repertoires in COVID-19. Method: immunoSEQ multiplex PCR; TCRdb's copy keeps in-frame clones and lacks some. The table records about 440,000 clones, around 90% of them present only once. The sequenced sample consisted of PBMCs or T cells enriched from blood (not recorded which). The rearrangement joins TRBV15 to TRBJ2-2, with 8 bases lining up with TRBD2. The sequence came from a young woman with acute COVID-19. The CDR3 DNA follows: TGTGCCACCAGCCTAGGACTAGCCCGGTCCGGGGAGCTGTTTTTT. Translated, it gives CATSLGLARSGELFF.